A single sample is the source of the 32 T cell receptor beta chains below, sequenced in a study of blood T cell repertoires in COVID-19. This table comes from immunoSEQ multiplex PCR, and its TCRdb copy is limited to in-frame clones, with some not included. This table holds 250,000 to 300,000 clones, 75% to 90% found once. The sequencing sample was made of peripheral blood. The receptors derive from a man aged 60 to 75 who had recovered from COVID-19.

J is TRBJ2-7 and V is TRBV4-1, with 8 positions matching TRBD2. The trim removed 0 bases at V and 3 bases at J, leaving 7 bases unmatched. The CDR3 is made up of 16 amino acids. Germline CDR1 and CDR2: MGHRA and YSYEKL. The CDR3 bases are TGCGCCAGCAGCCAAGACCCGGGGGGGTCCAACTACGAGCAGTACTTC. The encoded protein is CASSQDPGGSNYEQYF.

This chain uses TRBV10-2 with TRBJ1-2; 11 bases agree with TRBD1. With 6 bases clipped from V and 5 bases from J, the junction kept 11 bases outside the gene matches. The CDR3 length is 16 residues. The germline V gene has CDR1 WSHSY and CDR2 SAAADI. This chain's CDR3 is CASSGQGALEGYGYTF. The CDR3 bases are TGCGCCAGCAGCGGACAGGGGGCGCTTGAAGGTTATGGCTACACCTTC.

V usage is TRBV7-6 and J usage is TRBJ2-7, with 11 bases aligning to TRBD1. The germline CDR1 and CDR2 sequences are SGHVS and FNYEAQ. This CDR3 is built from 15 residues. V was clipped by 1 base and J by 3 bases; unmatched bases: 2. Here the CDR3 DNA reads TGTGCCAGCAGCTTAGGGGGGACAGGGGGCTACGAGCAGTACTTC. It encodes CASSLGGTGGYEQYF.

The chain couples TRBV27 to TRBJ1-2; possibly TRBD1 for D (6 bases). V lost 5 bases, J lost 2 bases, and 12 bases lay in between. The V gene's germline CDR1 is MNHEY and CDR2 SMNVEV (reference sequence). The CDR3 has 14 amino acids. CDR3 residues: CASSAAGQNYGYTF. CDR3 coding DNA: TGTGCCAGCAGTGCAGCCGGACAGAACTATGGCTACACCTTC.

The chain combines TRBV28 with TRBJ2-2, with TRBD2 matching 9 bases. This CDR3 contains 13 residues. Germline loops: CDR1 MDHEN, CDR2 SYDVKM. The J segment lost 6 bases and the V segment lost 6 bases, leaving 2 bases of the junction unmatched. CDR3 sequence (DNA): TGTGCCAGCAGGAGGACTAGCGCCGGGGAGCTGTTTTTT. This translates into CASRRTSAGELFF.

The J gene is TRBJ1-2, the V gene TRBV9; possibly TRBD1 for D (5 bases). V lost 0 bases and J lost 2, with 8 bases in between. CDR3 length: 14 residues. CDR1 is SGDLS and CDR2 is YYNGEE in the germline V gene. The CDR3 reads CASSVGSGNYGYTF. CDR3 bases: TGTGCCAGCAGCGTAGGGTCAGGGAACTATGGCTACACCTTC.

The rearrangement uses TRBV29-1 and TRBJ2-3; D may be TRBD2 (6 bases). Germline values: CDR1 SQVTM, CDR2 ANQGSEA. The CDR3 loop spans 12 amino acids. DNA of the CDR3: TGCGTAATTACTAGCCCCGCAGATACGCAGTATTTT. This sequence encodes CVITSPADTQYF.

This chain links TRBV29-1 with TRBJ2-7, with TRBD1 as a possible D gene (6 bases). This CDR3 has 14 residues. V lost 4 bases and J 3 bases, leaving 16 bases between the germline ends. From germline, CDR1 is SQVTM and CDR2 ANQGSEA. This chain's CDR3 is CSVAQTGLDYEQYF. CDR3 sequence (DNA): TGCAGCGTTGCACAAACAGGGTTAGACTACGAGCAGTACTTC.

With regard to this clone: At the DNA level, this CDR3 is encoded by other sequences in the same sample as well. This chain joins TRBV4-1 and TRBJ2-7, with TRBD2 matching over 11 bases. V dropped 1 base and J dropped 1; count of bases not matched to a gene: 0. Germline CDR1 reads MGHRA; CDR2 reads YSYEKL. The CDR3 loop spans 15 amino acids. The CDR3 here is CASSQGLAGSYEQYF. The CDR3 nucleotides are TGCGCCAGCAGCCAAGGACTAGCGGGGTCCTACGAGCAGTACTTC.

The rearrangement links TRBV5-1 to TRBJ2-2, with TRBD1 matching over 9 bases. J lost 4 bases, V lost 4 bases, and 11 bases had no gene match. The CDR3 spans 17 residues. The germline V gene encodes CDR1 SGHRS and CDR2 YFSETQ. CDR3 in DNA: TGCGCCAGCAGCCAGAGAACAGGGGGCGGTTTCACCGGGGAGCTGTTTTTT. Protein sequence: CASSQRTGGGFTGELFF.

The chain recombines TRBV7-6 with TRBJ2-7, with 9 bases lining up with TRBD1. The CDR3 is made up of 15 amino acids. J lost 7 bases, V lost 2 bases, and 9 bases had no gene match. Germline CDR1 is SGHVS and CDR2 is FNYEAQ. The DNA for the CDR3 is TGTGCCAGCAGCTTAAATACCCCCGGACAGGGGGAGCAGTACTTC. Translation gives CASSLNTPGQGEQYF. The entire variable domain, with the rest obtained from reference TRBV7-6 and TRBJ2-7, is as follows: GAGVSQSPRYKVTKRGQDVALRCDPISGHVSLYWYRQALGQGPEFLTYFNYEAQQDKSGLPNDRFSAERPEGSISTLTIQRTEQRDSAMYRCASSLNTPGQGEQYFGPGTRLTVT.

The V call is TRBV2, the J call TRBJ2-5; D is perhaps TRBD2 (5 bases). The CDR3 extends over 14 amino acids. V was shortened by 5 bases and J by 0 bases, with 10 bases between the two germline ends. Germline V lookup: CDR1 SNHLY, CDR2 FYNNEI. Written as DNA, the CDR3 is TGTGCCAGCAGTAAACTAGTTTACCAAGAGACCCAGTACTTC. The encoded protein is CASSKLVYQETQYF.

The rearrangement uses TRBV19 and TRBJ1-3, with 7 bases that match TRBD1. Germline CDR1 reads LNHDA; CDR2 reads SQIVND (reference sequence). The J segment lost 4 bases and the V segment lost 5 bases, leaving 11 bases of the junction unmatched. The CDR3 extends over 16 amino acids. The CDR3 loop reads CASSSAARGTGNTIYF. The CDR3 DNA sequence: TGTGCCAGTAGTTCGGCTGCCAGGGGGACCGGAAACACCATATATTTT.

The gene calls are TRBV5-1 and TRBJ2-5; 10 bases map to TRBD2. The V segment lost 5 bases and the J segment 2 bases; nucleotides outside the gene matches: 6. The germline CDR1 and CDR2 sequences are SGHRS and YFSETQ. The CDR3 has 15 amino acids. The CDR3 protein is CASSVTSGAQETQYF. For the CDR3, the DNA is TGCGCCAGCAGTGTTACTAGCGGGGCTCAAGAGACCCAGTACTTC.

This chain links TRBV24-1 with TRBJ2-5; 7 positions match TRBD1. Germline CDR1 KGHDR, CDR2 SFDVKD. V shed 4 bases, J shed 7 bases, and the junction held 11 bases outside the gene matches. The CDR3 is made up of 15 amino acids. For the CDR3, the DNA is TGTGCCACCAGTGACCCGTCGACAGGGAAGGGGACCCAGTACTTC. It codes for CATSDPSTGKGTQYF.

The CDR3 spells CASRRQGSGQPQHF. The DNA of the CDR3 is TGTGCCAGCAGACGACAGGGGAGTGGTCAGCCCCAGCATTTT. The chain recombines TRBV6-5 with TRBJ1-5; 8 nucleotides line up with TRBD1. The germline gives CDR1 MNHEY, CDR2 SVGAGI. The CDR3 loop spans 14 amino acids. Trimming cost V 6 bases and J 6 bases; bases outside gene matches: 7.

The chain is built from TRBV7-8 and TRBJ2-7, with TRBD1 as a possible D gene (6 bases). The CDR3 extends over 13 amino acids. CDR1 and CDR2 (germline): SGHVS, FQNEAQ. The V end lost 3 bases, the J end lost 3 bases, and 9 bases lay between the germline ends. The CDR3 DNA is TGTGCCAGCAGCTTGGCAGGGGTCTACGAGCAGTACTTC. Translated: CASSLAGVYEQYF.

CDR3 DNA sequence: TGTGCCAGCAGTGAGTCAAGACTAGTAAGGGAGCAGTACTTC. Translating gives CASSESRLVREQYF. J is TRBJ2-7 and V is TRBV6-1; D may be TRBD2 (6 bases). The length of the CDR3 is 14 residues. Trimming removed 3 bases from V and 7 bases from J, with 16 bases in between. Germline V gives CDR1 MNHNS, CDR2 SASEGT.

The chain couples TRBV5-1 to TRBJ2-7; D may be TRBD1 (6 bases). V lost 5 bases and J 6 bases, leaving 12 bases between the germline ends. The CDR3 is 12 residues long. Germline V gene sequence: CDR1 SGHRS, CDR2 YFSETQ. CDR3 in DNA: TGCGCCAGCAGTGATGACAGGTCCGAGCAGTACTTC. As protein: CASSDDRSEQYF.

The table lists this clone with a few counts. This sequence joins TRBV12-3 or TRBV12-4 and TRBJ1-1; D uncertain. CDR3 length: 13 residues. The V end lost 3 bases, the J end lost 2 bases, and 7 bases lay between the germline ends. CDR3 DNA: TGTGCCAGCAGTTTCAGGTACAACACTGAAGCTTTCTTT. Translation gives CASSFRYNTEAFF.

The rearrangement joins TRBV29-1 to TRBJ2-5; TRBD1 matches 9 bases. Germline lookup yields CDR1 SQVTM and CDR2 ANQGSEA. Germline trimming cut 5 bases from V and 5 bases from J; bases unmatched to any gene: 9. The CDR3 is made up of 14 amino acids. CDR3 region: CSVRDRARGETQYF. Here the CDR3 DNA reads TGCAGCGTTAGGGACAGGGCTCGAGGGGAGACCCAGTACTTC.

The chain links TRBV28 to TRBJ1-5; no clear D gene. V dropped 6 bases and J dropped 6 bases, with 15 bases sitting between them. The CDR3 covers 14 residues. Germline V gene lookup returns CDR1 MDHEN and CDR2 SYDVKM. CDR3 bases: TGTGCCAGCAGCCCAGGCAGTGGTACTCAGCCCCAGCATTTT. It yields the protein CASSPGSGTQPQHF.

This clone was recorded a few times. V is TRBV7-9 and J is TRBJ1-5, with D tentatively TRBD1 (5 bases). Trimming stripped 4 bases from V and 1 base from J, with 14 bases between. The CDR3 consists of 16 residues. Germline assignment: CDR1 SEHNR and CDR2 FQNEAQ (reference sequence). CDR3 loop: CASSSLFRVSNQPQHF. In DNA, the CDR3 is TGTGCCAGCAGCTCCCTTTTCAGGGTCAGCAATCAGCCCCAGCATTTT.

The CDR3 DNA reads TGTGCCAGTAGTATTGAGTGGAAGGGACACCGATACAATGAGCAGTTCTTC. It specifies CASSIEWKGHRYNEQFF. This chain links TRBV19 with TRBJ2-1; a possible D gene is TRBD1 (6 bases). V dropped 3 bases and J dropped 4 bases, with 19 bases sitting between them. CDR1 is LNHDA and CDR2 is SQIVND in the germline V gene (reference sequence). The CDR3 runs 17 residues.

CDR3 coding DNA: TGTGCCAGCACCCGTGGGAGGGACTCACCCCTCCACTTT. Translation: CASTRGRDSPLHF. The V call is TRBV27, the J call TRBJ1-6, with a weak D call TRBD1 (5 bases). The CDR3 totals 13 residues. Trimming cost V 7 bases and J 10 bases, with 14 bases left between them. CDR1 is MNHEY and CDR2 is SMNVEV in the germline V gene (reference sequence).

The chain uses TRBV21-1 and TRBJ2-5; the table's D call TRBD2 went unverified against the DNA. TRBV21-1 is a listed pseudogene. This CDR3 is built from 17 residues. Here the CDR3 DNA reads TGTGCCAGCAGCGCGCGGACTAGCGGGAGTAGGCAAGAGACCCAGTACTTC. Protein product: CASSARTSGSRQETQYF.

The chain is built from TRBV5-6 and TRBJ2-3; D uncertain. The germline V and J ends were trimmed by 2 bases and 0 bases, with 7 bases remaining between them. This CDR3 spans 14 amino acids. Germline assignment: CDR1 SGHDT and CDR2 YYEEEE. The CDR3 DNA reads as TGTGCCAGCAGCTTCTCGGGTAGCACAGATACGCAGTATTTT. Amino acid sequence: CASSFSGSTDTQYF.

CDR3 in amino acids: CAWNRQPEGNIQYF. CDR3 bases: TGTGCCTGGAACCGGCAGCCGGAGGGAAACATTCAGTACTTC. The chain recombines TRBV30 with TRBJ2-4; a possible D gene is TRBD2 (6 bases). Trimming removed 4 bases from V and 6 bases from J, with 16 bases in between. The CDR3 consists of 14 residues. Germline values: CDR1 GTSNPN, CDR2 SVGIG (reference sequence).

The rearrangement links TRBV9 to TRBJ2-1; unclear D gene. Trimming pared 3 bases from V and 8 bases from J, leaving 15 bases between. This CDR3 is 14 amino acids long. Germline V gene data show CDR1 as SGDLS and CDR2 as YYNGEE. CDR3 sequence (DNA): TGTGCCAGCAGCGACGAACCCGAGGCAGATGAGCAGTTCTTC. Protein sequence: CASSDEPEADEQFF.

The V call is TRBV18, the J call TRBJ2-1; 16 nucleotides line up with TRBD2. Germline CDR1 is KGHSH and CDR2 is LQKENI. The trim removed 5 bases at V and 6 bases at J, leaving 16 bases unmatched. This CDR3 is 20 amino acids long. The CDR3 here is CASSKQSGLAGGRLANEQFF. In nucleotides, the CDR3 is TGTGCCAGCTCAAAACAATCGGGACTAGCGGGAGGGCGGCTGGCCAATGAGCAGTTCTTC.

The rearrangement joins TRBV11-2 to TRBJ2-7, with D perhaps matching TRBD1 (5 bases). The CDR3 is 15 amino acids. Looked up from germline, CDR1 is SGHAT and CDR2 is FQNNGV. The ends were cut back, 5 bases at V and 5 bases at J, with 19 bases in the middle. Written as DNA, the CDR3 is TGTGCCAGCAGCCCTGGGGCGAGAATACGTCACGAGCAGTACTTC. It specifies CASSPGARIRHEQYF.

J is TRBJ2-5 and V is TRBV11-1; TRBD2 might be the D (5 bases). V was shortened by 5 bases and J by 1 base, with 17 bases between the two germline ends. Germline V gene sequence: CDR1 SGHAT, CDR2 FQDESV (reference sequence). This CDR3 region has 16 residues. The CDR3 here is CASSPTDSRGQETQYF. The CDR3, as DNA: TGTGCCAGCAGCCCGACGGACTCCCGCGGCCAAGAGACCCAGTACTTC.